These 27 T cell receptor beta chains share one sample of origin, sequenced in a study of T cells in Graves' hyperthyroidism and ophthalmopathy. Amplified TCR beta CDR3 regions came from RNA transcripts. TCR CDR3 regions were first amplified by RT-PCR with HTBI primers. Using its own MiXCR run on the multiplex PCR reads, TCRdb lists one record per CDR3 protein. The sample yields around 340,000 distinct CDR3 sequences, over 15% seen once. Source material: blood. The receptors shown here come from a woman aged 45-59 years with Graves' hyperthyroidism.

This clonotype was detected only a few times. The V gene is TRBV20-1, the J gene TRBJ2-7, with D maybe TRBD2 (5 bases). From germline, CDR1 is DFQATT and CDR2 SNEGSKA (reference sequence). The CDR3 is 13 amino acids. V was shortened by 6 bases and J by 1 base, with 13 bases between the two germline ends. In nucleotides, the CDR3 is TGCAGTGCCCTAGTGCCGGGATCCTACGAGCAGTACTTC. Protein: CSALVPGSYEQYF.

This clonotype was detected a few times. The chain employs TRBV7-9 and TRBJ2-7, with TRBD1 as a possible D gene (6 bases). The CDR3 is 12 amino acids. Germline CDR1 is SEHNR and CDR2 is FQNEAQ (reference sequence). V dropped 5 bases and J dropped 5 bases, with 10 bases sitting between them. The CDR3 is CASSTQGNEQYV. CDR3 in DNA: TGTGCCAGCAGCACCCAGGGGAACGAGCAGTACGTC.

The rearrangement uses TRBV6-5 and TRBJ1-2; D is possibly TRBD1 (6 bases). The germline V gene has CDR1 MNHEY and CDR2 SVGAGI. Trimming removed 8 bases at V and 10 bases at J, with 14 bases between. The CDR3 is made up of 11 amino acids. The CDR3 DNA is TGTGCCAGCGAGTTTGGGGGGCACTACACCTTC. Encoded protein: CASEFGGHYTF.

This chain uses TRBV15 with TRBJ2-1, with 11 bases lining up with TRBD2. Trimming removed 0 bases from V and 6 bases from J; junction bases left unmatched: 10. The CDR3 is made up of 18 amino acids. CDR1 and CDR2 from the germline V gene are LNHNV and YYDKDF (reference sequence). The CDR3 DNA follows: TGTGCCACCAGCAGAGACGGGACTAGCGGAATCGGGGCCAATGAGCAGTTCTTC. Translation gives CATSRDGTSGIGANEQFF.

The genes are TRBV5-1 and TRBJ2-5, with 11 bases aligning to TRBD2. This CDR3 region has 15 residues. V shed 2 bases, J shed 4 bases, and the junction held 4 bases outside the gene matches. CDR1 is SGHRS, CDR2 YFSETQ, per germline. CDR3 bases: TGCGCCAGCAGCTTTAGCGGGGGGGCCCGAGAGACCCAGTACTTC. Translation gives CASSFSGGARETQYF.

In this sample, this clonotype turned up many times. The gene calls are TRBV28 and TRBJ2-6, with D unclear. Trimming shortened V by 4 bases and J by 2 bases, and 9 bases separated the two germline ends. Germline loops: CDR1 MDHEN, CDR2 SYDVKM. The CDR3 has 15 amino acids. The CDR3 DNA reads as TGTGCCAGCAGTTCCCCCGTCGCTGGGGCCAACGTCCTGACTTTC. Translating gives CASSSPVAGANVLTF.

The rearrangement joins TRBV2 to TRBJ1-6, with a possible D match to TRBD1 (6 bases). The CDR3 is 17 residues long. CDR1 and CDR2 from the germline V gene are SNHLY and FYNNEI. The V and J ends lost 6 bases and 0 bases respectively, with 15 bases between them. The CDR3 sequence is CASRPTGSSSYNSPLHF. The CDR3, as DNA: TGTGCCAGCAGGCCTACAGGGTCCAGCTCCTATAATTCACCCCTCCACTTT. Variable domain in full (rest from reference TRBV2 and TRBJ1-6): EPEVTQTPSHQVTQMGQEVILRCVPISNHLYFYWYRQILGQKVEFLVSFYNNEISEKSEIFDDQFSVERPDGSNFTLKIRSTKLEDSAMYFCASRPTGSSSYNSPLHFGNGTRLTVT.

As regards this clonotype: No DNA is shown, since the ends of the CDR3 on it are uncertain; the CDR3 is the one TCRdb lists. The chain links TRBV19 to TRBJ2-2; no DNA check was done on the table's D call, TRBD1. Germline V gene data show CDR1 as LNHDA and CDR2 as SQIVND (reference sequence). The CDR3 length equals 16 residues, ends included. The CDR3 sequence: CARVRPLTRESGSCFF.

This clonotype was seen at least ten times. This chain joins TRBV12-3 or TRBV12-4 and TRBJ2-1; 8 bases align to TRBD2. J gave up 7 bases and V 3 bases, and 8 bases lay outside the gene matches. The CDR3 consists of 15 residues. The CDR3 reads CASSFRFGGGNEQFF. The CDR3 region has the DNA TGTGCCAGCAGTTTCAGGTTTGGCGGGGGGAATGAGCAGTTCTTC.

This clonotype occurred a few times. CDR3 nucleotides: TGTGCCAGCTCACCACTCTTGGCCCCGAACACCGGGGAGCTGTTTTTT. This encodes CASSPLLAPNTGELFF. V usage is TRBV18 and J usage is TRBJ2-2; no firm D call. Trimming removed 1 base at V and 0 bases at J, with 9 bases between. Germline V lookup: CDR1 KGHSH, CDR2 LQKENI. This CDR3 region has 16 residues.

In this sample, this clonotype turned up many times. This chain links TRBV28 with TRBJ2-7, with TRBD1 matching 9 bases. This CDR3 comprises 14 residues. CDR1 and CDR2 from the germline V gene are MDHEN and SYDVKM. The ends lost 8 bases at V and 3 bases at J; junction bases unmatched: 8. The CDR3 DNA sequence: TGTGCCAGCTCTGGGACAGGGTCGATCTACGAGCAGTACGTC. Its translation: CASSGTGSIYEQYV.

This clonotype was seen at least ten times. The chain couples TRBV20-1 to TRBJ2-7; TRBD2 agrees at 11 bases. The CDR3 consists of 14 residues. Germline CDR1 and CDR2: DFQATT and SNEGSKA (reference sequence). Trimming removed 6 bases from V and 7 bases from J; junction bases left unmatched: 11. CDR3: CSASIAGGPREQYF. The CDR3 DNA is TGCAGTGCAAGCATAGCGGGAGGGCCGCGGGAGCAGTACTTC.

This rearrangement joins TRBV6-1 to TRBJ1-6; 9 bases are a match to TRBD1. The V segment lost 0 bases and the J segment 11 bases; nucleotides outside the gene matches: 2. The CDR3 has 14 residues. The germline V gene has CDR1 MNHNS and CDR2 SASEGT. The CDR3 DNA follows: TGTGCCAGCAGTGAAGCGACAGGGGGGACACCCCTCCACTTT. This translates into CASSEATGGTPLHF.

This clonotype was seen a handful of times. Here the CDR3 reads CASSLPSGRVHEQYF. CDR3 nucleotide sequence: TGTGCCAGCAGCTTACCCAGCGGGAGAGTGCACGAGCAGTACTTC. The chain couples TRBV5-8 to TRBJ2-7, with 8 bases lining up with TRBD2. Looked up from germline, CDR1 is SGHTS and CDR2 is YDEGEE. CDR3 length: 15 residues. The V and J ends lost 2 bases and 5 bases, in that order; junction bases with no gene match: 9. Full variable domain (missing parts from reference TRBV5-8 and TRBJ2-7): EAGVTQSPTHLIKTRGQQATLRCSPISGHTSVYWYQQALGLGLQFLLWYDEGEERNRGNFPPRFSGRQFPNYSSELNVNALELEDSALYLCASSLPSGRVHEQYFGPGTRLTVT.

The chain joins TRBV6-1 to TRBJ2-1; no reliable D call. The V gene lost 6 bases and the J gene lost 9 bases, with 15 bases spanning the gap. The germline V gene encodes CDR1 MNHNS and CDR2 SASEGT. The CDR3 runs to 13 residues. CDR3 sequence reads: CASRKLLLSEQFF. Written as DNA, the CDR3 is TGTGCCAGCAGGAAGCTCCTCTTGAGTGAGCAGTTCTTC.

A few counts support this clonotype. This chain links TRBV7-6 with TRBJ2-2; 11 positions agree with TRBD2. After removal of 5 bases from V and 3 bases from J, the junction contained 5 bases not matched to a gene. CDR3 size: 16 residues. CDR1 is SGHVS, CDR2 FNYEAQ, per germline. CDR3 protein: CASSQTSGRYTGELFF. The DNA for the CDR3 is TGTGCCAGCAGCCAAACTAGCGGGAGATACACCGGGGAGCTGTTTTTT. Together with reference TRBV7-6 and TRBJ2-2, the CDR3 gives the full variable domain: GAGVSQSPRYKVTKRGQDVALRCDPISGHVSLYWYRQALGQGPEFLTYFNYEAQQDKSGLPNDRFSAERPEGSISTLTIQRTEQRDSAMYRCASSQTSGRYTGELFFGEGSRLTVL.

As for this clonotype: A read error may explain this, as a much larger clone is one base away. Here the CDR3 DNA reads TGTGTCAGCAGTTTAGGGTGGCGGGAGCAGTACTTC. Translated: CVSSLGWREQYF. V usage is TRBV28 and J usage is TRBJ2-7; D is undetermined. The CDR3 covers 12 residues. The germline V gene has CDR1 MDHEN and CDR2 SYDVKM.

There are a few counts of this clonotype. The CDR3 coding sequence is TGTGCCAGCAGTGGAGGGGCAGGGTACCCCCCCACGAACACTGAAGCTTTCTTT. Amino acid sequence: CASSGGAGYPPTNTEAFF. The rearrangement links TRBV6-1 to TRBJ1-1; tentatively, D is TRBD1 (5 bases). Trimming stripped 4 bases from V and 1 base from J, with 22 bases between. CDR1 is MNHNS, CDR2 SASEGT, per germline. CDR3 size: 18 residues.

This clonotype came up many times. The chain carries TRBV2 and TRBJ1-1; D ambiguous. The CDR3 spans 14 residues. The V end was cut by 7 bases, the J end by 5 bases, with 17 bases between. Germline V gene sequence: CDR1 SNHLY, CDR2 FYNNEI. CDR3 bases: TGTGCCAGCACTCCCCCGCCTGCGGGGACTGAAGCTTTCTTT. As protein: CASTPPPAGTEAFF.

This clonotype was counted between two and nine times. V is TRBV6-1 and J is TRBJ2-5; 8 bases are shared with TRBD2. The CDR3 length is 17 residues. V lost 4 bases and J lost 5; bases outside the gene matches: 15. CDR1 and CDR2 from the germline V gene are MNHNS and SASEGT. The CDR3 sequence is CASSGAGGAGARETQYF. The CDR3 DNA reads as TGTGCCAGCAGTGGAGCTGGGGGAGCGGGAGCCCGGGAGACCCAGTACTTC.

This clonotype was counted at least ten times. The rearrangement links TRBV5-1 to TRBJ1-6, with D possibly TRBD1 on 6 matching bases. Germline V gene data show CDR1 as SGHRS and CDR2 as YFSETQ. The CDR3 has 15 residues. Deletions cut 0 bases from V and 10 bases from J, with 14 bases between. The CDR3 coding sequence is TGCGCCAGCAGCTTGGGCCCTAGGGGGGACTCACCCCTCCACTTT. Encoded protein: CASSLGPRGDSPLHF.

The chain uses TRBV7-2 and TRBJ2-3; a weak D match, TRBD2 (5 bases). This CDR3 contains 15 residues. Germline V CDR1 and CDR2: SGHTA, FQGNSA. V was pared by 3 bases and J by 0 bases, with 10 bases between. CDR3 nucleotide sequence: TGTGCCAGCAGCTTTATGAGGACTAGCACAGATACGCAGTATTTT. Its protein is CASSFMRTSTDTQYF.

V usage is TRBV12-5 and J usage is TRBJ2-1; TRBD2 matches 10 bases. CDR1 is LGHNT, CDR2 FRNRAP, per germline. Trimming cost V 6 bases and J 4 bases; bases outside gene matches: 6. The CDR3 consists of 15 residues. The CDR3 DNA reads TGTGCTAGTGGGGGAGCGGGGGGGCAATACAATGAGCAGTTCTTC. It yields the protein CASGGAGGQYNEQFF.

Notes on this clonotype: One junction end does not reproduce the germline sequence, and a read error may be involved. This chain links TRBV3-1 with TRBJ1-2, with D uncertain. The germline CDR1 and CDR2 sequences are LGHDT and YNNKEL (reference sequence). The CDR3 has 12 amino acids. CDR3 coding DNA: TGTGCCAGCACCGACCTTAGAGGAAGGGTCGGCTTC. Protein: CASTDLRGRVGF.

This chain uses TRBV30 with TRBJ1-2, with D perhaps TRBD1 (6 bases). The CDR3 runs 15 residues. Per the germline V gene, CDR1 is GTSNPN and CDR2 is SVGIG (reference sequence). V lost 3 bases, J lost 4 bases, and 18 bases lay in between. CDR3 DNA sequence: TGTGCCTGGAGACCTGCGGGACATGGATTCTATGGCTACACCTTC. Residues: CAWRPAGHGFYGYTF.

The V gene is TRBV7-9, the J gene TRBJ1-5; D uncertain. Trimming cost V 0 bases and J 9 bases, with 9 bases left between them. CDR3 length equals 13 residues. From germline, CDR1 is SEHNR and CDR2 FQNEAQ (reference sequence). The CDR3 reads CASSLAVSGPQHF. CDR3 bases: TGTGCCAGCAGCTTAGCTGTTTCGGGGCCCCAGCATTTT. Using reference TRBV7-9 and TRBJ1-5 for the parts outside the CDR3, the full variable domain is DTGVSQNPRHKITKRGQNVTFRCDPISEHNRLYWYRQTLGQGPEFLTYFQNEAQLEKSRLLSDRFSAERPKGSFSTLEIQRTEQGDSAMYLCASSLAVSGPQHFGDGTRLSIL.

The gene calls are TRBV10-3 and TRBJ1-2, with D maybe TRBD1 (5 bases). V lost 6 bases, J lost 9 bases, and 14 bases lay in between. The length of the CDR3 is 12 residues. Germline V CDR1 and CDR2: ENHRY, SYGVKD. CDR3 bases: TGTGCCATCAGGACCACCGGGGGGAGCTACACCTTC. Its translation: CAIRTTGGSYTF.